Sequencing of this T cell receptor (beta chain) was carried out in a study of OX40 agonist ivuxolimab in advanced cancers. Study as a whole: Patients receiving dose escalation had hepatocellular carcinoma, melanoma, renal cell or head and neck cancer.

In its sample, this clone was seen a few times. The antigen is not known. Germline CDR1 reads SEHNR; CDR2 reads FQNEAQ (reference sequence). The CDR3 length is 18 residues. The trim removed 6 bases at V and 6 bases at J, leaving 19 bases unmatched. Study results and caveats: Part of the nonresponder group also had normalized T-cell clonal expansion that was low.

Clones were read by immunoSEQ multiplex PCR, and TCRdb kept only the in-frame ones, dropping some. The profile covers tens of thousands of clones, with around 82% appearing a single time and 2% to 2.5% taken by the ten largest. This receptor was taken from an adult with an advanced solid tumor such as melanoma, head and neck, liver or kidney cancer. This chain uses TRBV7-9 with TRBJ1-1, with 10 bases matching TRBD1. This specimen was CD4+ or CD8+ T cells sorted from blood, taken in a trial of the OX40 agonist ivuxolimab. The CDR3 sequence is CASRIPARTGGDRAEAFF. The CDR3 DNA follows: TGTGCCAGCAGAATTCCCGCGAGGACAGGGGGAGATCGAGCTGAAGCTTTCTTT.